Below are 12 T cell receptor beta chains sequenced from a single sample in a study of cytomegalovirus exposure and HLA in healthy donors. Primers for the PCR totalled 60 Vbeta and 13 Jbeta. Profiling relied on immunoSEQ multiplex PCR, and the TCRdb table lists in-frame clones only, not all of them. The sample lists 150,000 to 200,000 clones, about 90% occurring once. Sequenced: PBMCs. Receptors were obtained from a girl under three years old in good health and CMV-seronegative.

This clone was seen just once. V is TRBV27 and J is TRBJ1-2; D is uncertain. The CDR3 runs 14 residues. V lost 5 bases and J lost 5, with 15 bases in between. CDR1 and CDR2 from the germline V gene are MNHEY and SMNVEV (reference sequence). The CDR3 loop reads CASSLAGPQYGYTF. CDR3 DNA sequence: TGTGCCAGCAGTCTGGCTGGGCCCCAGTATGGCTACACCTTC.

The genes are TRBV2 and TRBJ2-1; D call uncertain. This CDR3 contains 15 residues. The ends were cut back, 2 bases at V and 4 bases at J, with 12 bases in the middle. The V gene's germline CDR1 is SNHLY and CDR2 FYNNEI. DNA for the CDR3: TGTGCCAGCAGTGAAAGTGGGCAGCTTTACAATGAGCAGTTCTTC. It yields the protein CASSESGQLYNEQFF.

This clone has only one observation. The genes are TRBV18 and TRBJ2-1; D might be TRBD2 (5 bases). The CDR3 is 15 amino acids. The V gene lost 2 bases and the J gene lost 4 bases, with 12 bases spanning the gap. The germline V gene encodes CDR1 KGHSH and CDR2 LQKENI. The CDR3 DNA sequence: TGTGCCAGCTCACCAACTACTACTAGTTACAATGAGCAGTTCTTC. Translation gives CASSPTTTSYNEQFF.

The CDR3 reads CASRGTSGSGETQYF. The CDR3 DNA is TGCGCCAGCAGGGGGACTAGCGGGAGCGGAGAGACCCAGTACTTC. The V call is TRBV23-1, the J call TRBJ2-5, with 14 bases matching TRBD2. TRBV23-1 belongs to the ORF category, with a function that is uncertain. The CDR3 is 15 amino acids. Losses at the gene ends were 6 bases for V and 4 bases for J; bases not matched to a gene: 4.

The V call is TRBV4-2, the J call TRBJ1-5; tentative D call: TRBD1 (6 bases). Trimming took off 1 base at V and 6 bases at J, with 10 bases between the two ends. There are 14 residues in the CDR3. Germline CDR1 and CDR2: LGHNA and YNFKEQ. CDR3 coding DNA: TGTGCCAGCAGCCAAGGCCAGGGGAGTCAGCCCCAGCATTTT. Protein sequence: CASSQGQGSQPQHF.

The chain joins TRBV6-1 to TRBJ1-4, with D hard to call. Per the germline V gene, CDR1 is MNHNS and CDR2 is SASEGT. The CDR3 runs 15 residues. The V and J ends lost 6 bases and 7 bases respectively, with 18 bases between them. CDR3 nucleotide sequence: TGTGCCAGCAGGCCAAACCAAGCCATACCTGAAAAACTGTTTTTT. Its translation: CASRPNQAIPEKLFF.

The chain is built from TRBV2 and TRBJ1-2; a possible D gene is TRBD1 (6 bases). V was shortened by 8 bases and J by 4 bases, with 20 bases between the two germline ends. The CDR3 runs to 15 residues. Per germline, CDR1 SNHLY and CDR2 FYNNEI. The CDR3 coding sequence is TGTGCCAGCGCCAAGGGGGATTCTCGGGGCTATGGCTACACCTTC. Translation: CASAKGDSRGYGYTF.

The chain links TRBV6-6 to TRBJ2-2; D gene unclear. Germline values: CDR1 MNHNY, CDR2 SVGAGI (reference sequence). The CDR3 is made up of 16 amino acids. V was trimmed by 0 bases and J by 0 bases, leaving 8 bases between them. The CDR3 loop is CASSYSFRTNTGELFF. The CDR3 DNA reads TGTGCCAGCAGTTACTCGTTCAGAACGAACACCGGGGAGCTGTTTTTT.

The chain recombines TRBV12-5 with TRBJ2-5, with TRBD1 as a possible D gene (6 bases). CDR1 and CDR2 from the germline V gene are LGHNT and FRNRAP. The CDR3 has 16 residues. V gave up 0 bases and J gave up 2 bases, with 13 bases separating them. The CDR3 region has the DNA TGTGCTAGTGGTTTGGTACTCGGACAGACGCAAGAGACCCAGTACTTC. Residues: CASGLVLGQTQETQYF.

The rearrangement joins TRBV13 to TRBJ2-5; TRBD2 agrees at 14 bases. J was trimmed by 10 bases and V by 4 bases; bases with no gene match: 5. The CDR3 is 14 residues long. CDR1 PRHDT and CDR2 FYEKMQ come from the germline V gene (reference sequence). The CDR3 region is CASSSGTSGGIQYF. The CDR3 DNA is TGTGCCAGCAGCTCGGGGACTAGCGGGGGCATCCAGTACTTC.

This chain links TRBV9 with TRBJ1-2, with D perhaps TRBD1 (6 bases). Trimming took 7 bases from V and 6 from J, leaving 13 bases between them. From germline, CDR1 is SGDLS and CDR2 YYNGEE. This CDR3 is 12 amino acids long. As DNA, the CDR3 is TGTGCCAGCTTTACCCAGGGGAATGGCTACACCTTC. Translating gives CASFTQGNGYTF.

This clone was counted a single time. CDR3 sequence (DNA): TGTGCCAGCAGCGGAGGAAACACTGAAGCTTTCTTT. Amino acids: CASSGGNTEAFF. V and J are TRBV9 and TRBJ1-1; D uncertain. Germline V lookup: CDR1 SGDLS, CDR2 YYNGEE. The CDR3 is 12 amino acids. V was cut by 3 bases and J by 2 bases, with 5 bases left in between.